This T cell receptor (beta chain) appears in the sequencing data of a study of somatic mutations in cytotoxic T cells in rheumatoid arthritis. Clones were sequenced by immunoSEQ multiplex PCR, and TCRdb holds only the in-frame ones, with some missing. The sample lists under 15,000 clones, 60% to 80% occurring once. Purity of the CD4+ and CD8+ cells, isolated by positive magnetic bead selection, was checked by flow cytometry. Whole-study findings and limits: Compared with age-matched healthy controls, rheumatoid arthritis patients did not differ significantly in CD8+ T-cell clonality.

In the case of this clone: Its antigen remains unidentified.

Germline CDR1 reads SQVTM; CDR2 reads ANQGSEA. V lost 4 bases and J lost 0, with 13 bases in between. This CDR3 comprises 15 residues. This rearrangement joins TRBV29-1 to TRBJ1-5; D gene unclear. The TCR was taken from a man between 45 and 60 years old in good health. The sequenced sample consisted of CD8+ T cells sorted from blood. The CDR3 sequence is CSVVYEGYSNQPQHF. The DNA of the CDR3 is TGCAGCGTTGTTTACGAGGGATATAGCAATCAGCCCCAGCATTTT.